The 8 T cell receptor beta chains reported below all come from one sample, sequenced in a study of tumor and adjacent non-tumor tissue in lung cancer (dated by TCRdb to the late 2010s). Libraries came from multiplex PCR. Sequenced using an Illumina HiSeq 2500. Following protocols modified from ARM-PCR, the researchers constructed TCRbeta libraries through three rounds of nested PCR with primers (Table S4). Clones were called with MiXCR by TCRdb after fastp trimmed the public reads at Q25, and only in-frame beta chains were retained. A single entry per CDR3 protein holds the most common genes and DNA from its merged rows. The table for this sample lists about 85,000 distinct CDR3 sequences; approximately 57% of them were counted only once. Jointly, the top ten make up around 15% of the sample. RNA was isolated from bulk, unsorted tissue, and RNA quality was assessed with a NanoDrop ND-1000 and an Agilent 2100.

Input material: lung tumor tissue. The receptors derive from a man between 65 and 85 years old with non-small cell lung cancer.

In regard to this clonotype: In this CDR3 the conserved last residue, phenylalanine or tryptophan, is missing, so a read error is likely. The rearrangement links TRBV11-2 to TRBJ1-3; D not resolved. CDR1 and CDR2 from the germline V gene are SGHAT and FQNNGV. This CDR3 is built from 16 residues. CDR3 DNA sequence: TGTACCAGCAGCCCTCTCCGCCAGGAGGCCGGAAACACCATATATTCT. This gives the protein CTSSPLRQEAGNTIYS.

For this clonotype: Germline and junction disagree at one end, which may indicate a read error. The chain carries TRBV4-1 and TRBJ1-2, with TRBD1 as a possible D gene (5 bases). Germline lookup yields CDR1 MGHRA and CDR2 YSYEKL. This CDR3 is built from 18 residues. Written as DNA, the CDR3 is TGCGCCAGCAGCCAATACGTTCTCGCACAGGAAGCTTACTATGACTACACCTTC. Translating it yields CASSQYVLAQEAYYDYTF.

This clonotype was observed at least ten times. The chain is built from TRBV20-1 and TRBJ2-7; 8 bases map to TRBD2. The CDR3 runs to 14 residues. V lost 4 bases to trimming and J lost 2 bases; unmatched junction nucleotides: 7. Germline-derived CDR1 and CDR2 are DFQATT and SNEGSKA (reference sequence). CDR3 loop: CSANRGGLAYEQYF. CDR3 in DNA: TGCAGTGCTAACCGGGGGGGCCTGGCCTACGAGCAGTACTTC.

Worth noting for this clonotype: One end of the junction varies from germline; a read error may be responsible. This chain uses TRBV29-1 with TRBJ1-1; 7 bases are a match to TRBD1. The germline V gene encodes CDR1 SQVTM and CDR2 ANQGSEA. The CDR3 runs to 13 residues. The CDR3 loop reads CNGKGQSNAEAFF. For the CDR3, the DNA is TGCAATGGTAAGGGACAGTCCAACGCTGAAGCATTCTTT.

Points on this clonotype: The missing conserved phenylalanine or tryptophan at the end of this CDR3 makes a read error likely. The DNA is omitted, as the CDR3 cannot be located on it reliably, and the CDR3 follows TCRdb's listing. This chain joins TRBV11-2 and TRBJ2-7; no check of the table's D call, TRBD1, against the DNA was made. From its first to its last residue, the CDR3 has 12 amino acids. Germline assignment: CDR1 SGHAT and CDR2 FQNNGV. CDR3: CASSPTGYERYS.

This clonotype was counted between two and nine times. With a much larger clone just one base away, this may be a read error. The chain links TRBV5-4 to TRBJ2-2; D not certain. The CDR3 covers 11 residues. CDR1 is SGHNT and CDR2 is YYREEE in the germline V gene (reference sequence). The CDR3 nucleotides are TGTGCCAACAGCTCCTCCCGGGAGCTGTTTTTT. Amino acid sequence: CANSSSRELFF.

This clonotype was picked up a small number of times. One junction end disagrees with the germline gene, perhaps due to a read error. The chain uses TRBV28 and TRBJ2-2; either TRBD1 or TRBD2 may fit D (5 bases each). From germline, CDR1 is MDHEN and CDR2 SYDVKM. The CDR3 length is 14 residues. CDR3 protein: CASVTGTKTGELFF. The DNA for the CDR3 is TGTGCCAGCGTAACCGGGACGAAAACCGGGGAGCTGTTTTTT.

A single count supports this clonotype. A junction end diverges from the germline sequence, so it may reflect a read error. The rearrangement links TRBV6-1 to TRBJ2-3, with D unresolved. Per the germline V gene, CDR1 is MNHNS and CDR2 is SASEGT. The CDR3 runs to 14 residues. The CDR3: CASSARLSRDTHYF. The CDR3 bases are TGTGCCAGCAGTGCCCGACTTAGCAGAGATACGCACTATTTT.